This section outlines one T cell receptor beta chain sequence together with its context. Its antigen is currently unknown. The CDR3 is made up of 15 amino acids. J lost 4 bases, V lost 3 bases, and 5 bases had no gene match. Per the germline V gene, CDR1 is SNHLY and CDR2 is FYNNEI. The data derive from a study of shared clonotypes between healthy human individuals. Findings and caveats of the study: In general, naive subsets displayed greater estimated richness than memory subsets did. Inspection by rarefaction showed sorted-subset sequencing to be incomplete despite large depth.

Libraries were prepared by immunoSEQ multiplex PCR; TCRdb keeps only in-frame clonotypes and omits some of them. The data contain 850,000 to 1,200,000 clones, about 74% of them singletons. Source material: memory CD4+ T cells sorted from blood. The subset here: CD45RA-negative fraction. The chain combines TRBV2 with TRBJ1-3; 8 nucleotides match TRBD1. The TCR was taken from a man younger than 35 in good health. The CDR3 region has the DNA TGTGCCAGCAGTGATTCGGGGACAGGCGGAAACACCATATATTTT. Its translation is CASSDSGTGGNTIYF.